The clone carrying this T cell receptor (beta chain) has at least ten counts. The target antigen is unknown. This sample is part of a study of Graves' ophthalmopathy and Graves' hyperthyroidism. The authors amplified TCR beta CDR3 regions, and they did so from RNA transcripts for repertoire sequencing. Second-round multiplex PCR came after a first-round RT-PCR that employed HTBI primers. TCRdb passed the multiplex PCR reads through MiXCR, listing each CDR3 protein once. The sample holds around 340,000 distinct CDR3 sequences, roughly 16% seen once. Overall study findings and caveats: Most expanded clonotypes in thyroid above 0.001 frequency also showed up in blood.

Ineligible for inclusion were patients with other autoimmune diseases, uncontrolled infections, pregnancy or lactation. The CDR3 sequence is 15 residues long. The germline V and J ends were trimmed by 3 bases and 6 bases, with 17 bases remaining between them. Germline V CDR1 and CDR2: LGHNA, YNFKEQ. This clonotype was obtained from an adult man with Graves' ophthalmopathy. V usage is TRBV4-2 and J usage is TRBJ1-2; weak D call: TRBD1 (5 bases). The sample consisted of peripheral blood. The CDR3 sequence is CASSHQWGDADGYTF. The CDR3 nucleotides read TGTGCCAGCAGCCATCAATGGGGGGACGCGGATGGCTACACCTTC.